The clone carrying this T cell receptor (beta chain) was recorded many times. V lost 1 base and J lost 2, with 12 bases in between. The CDR3 totals 15 residues. CDR1 GTSNPN and CDR2 SVGIG come from the germline V gene (reference sequence). These data are taken from a study of early T cells in non-severe SARS-CoV-2 infection. Individual cDNA molecules were tagged with unique molecular identifiers. TCRdb passed the 5' RACE reads through MiXCR, listing each CDR3 protein once. The sample lists roughly 80,000 distinct CDR3 sequences, roughly 13% seen once, with roughly 3% in the top ten. The receptor's source is an adult who was a healthcare worker with PCR-confirmed SARS-CoV-2 infection or an uninfected control (not recorded which). The source material was whole blood. The J gene is TRBJ2-1, the V gene TRBV30; TRBD2 is a possible D gene (6 bases). CDR3 nucleotides: TGTGCCTGGAGTGAGGAGGGAAGAACCTACAATGAGCAGTTCTTC. It yields the protein CAWSEEGRTYNEQFF.